Below, 9 T cell receptor beta chains from the same sample are listed, as sequenced in a study of CD8+ T cells in alopecia areata (dated by TCRdb to between 2017 and 2018). Receptor libraries were prepared by the immunoSEQ multiplex PCR assay. RNA was extracted from all samples and reverse transcribed into cDNA, which served as template for TCR sequencing. TCRdb provides this immuneACCESS table in a form limited to in-frame rearrangements. Some clones are lacking; in checked studies, under half of them reflect an unresolved V gene, and why the rest are absent is not known. The sample contains more than 90,000 clones, over 60% of them found a single time. Jointly, the top ten make up roughly 2.8% of the sample. What was sequenced was CD4+ T cells sorted from blood. These receptors were collected from a human donor in good health.

There are a few counts of this clone. This chain connects TRBV29-1 to TRBJ2-7, with TRBD2 as a possible D gene (5 bases). V lost 6 bases, J lost 3 bases, and 12 bases lay in between. The CDR3 is 12 residues long. The V gene's germline CDR1 is SQVTM and CDR2 ANQGSEA. The CDR3 DNA is TGCAGCGTGAGGGATGGGTTCTACGAGCAGTACTTC. It codes for CSVRDGFYEQYF.

The chain carries TRBV14 and TRBJ2-3, with 12 nucleotides matching TRBD2. The CDR3 is 17 residues long. The trim removed 5 bases at V and 5 bases at J, leaving 11 bases unmatched. Germline V gene sequence: CDR1 SGHDN, CDR2 FVKESK. CDR3 in DNA: TGTGCCAGCAGCACCCGACTAGCGGGGGCCAAGTTAGATACGCAGTATTTT. Protein: CASSTRLAGAKLDTQYF. The full variable domain, in which reference TRBV14 and TRBJ2-3 provide the parts outside the CDR3, is EAGVTQFPSHSVIEKGQTVTLRCDPISGHDNLYWYRRVMGKEIKFLLHFVKESKQDESGMPNNRFLAERTGGTYSTLKVQPAELEDSGVYFCASSTRLAGAKLDTQYFGPGTRLTVL.

V is TRBV6-5 and J is TRBJ1-4; D not resolved. The CDR3 is 15 residues long. Germline lookup yields CDR1 MNHEY and CDR2 SVGAGI. V shed 0 bases and J shed 8 bases, with 13 bases lying between them. This CDR3 is CASSYSRASGEKLFF. Here the CDR3 DNA reads TGTGCCAGCAGTTACTCGAGGGCGTCCGGGGAAAAACTGTTTTTT.

The chain combines TRBV5-1 with TRBJ2-7; TRBD2 matches 8 bases. J lost 1 base, V lost 0 bases, and 3 bases had no gene match. There are 15 residues in the CDR3. In germline, CDR1 is SGHRS, CDR2 YFSETQ. CDR3 coding DNA: TGCGCCAGCAGCTTGGATCCGGGGGGGTCCTACGAGCAGTACTTC. Protein: CASSLDPGGSYEQYF.

This chain joins TRBV7-2 and TRBJ1-5; D is uncertain. Germline V gene data show CDR1 as SGHTA and CDR2 as FQGNSA. The CDR3 runs 13 residues. V gave up 4 bases and J gave up 2 bases, with 6 bases separating them. CDR3 sequence (DNA): TGTGCCAGCAGCTCCTCCCGCAATCAGCCCCAGCATTTT. Amino acids: CASSSSRNQPQHF.

A few counts support this clone. The rearrangement joins TRBV29-1 to TRBJ1-6, with TRBD1 matching over 9 bases. V was pared by 7 bases and J by 8 bases, with 6 bases of the junction left unmatched. This CDR3 spans 13 amino acids. Germline CDR1 and CDR2: SQVTM and ANQGSEA. This chain's CDR3 is CSARDRADSPLHF. The CDR3 coding sequence is TGCAGCGCCAGGGACAGGGCGGATTCACCCCTCCACTTT.

The rearrangement joins TRBV7-6 to TRBJ2-1; 12 positions agree with TRBD1. The junction had 3 bases not matched to a gene; V was cut back by 5 bases and J by 13 bases. The CDR3 runs 12 residues. Germline CDR1 SGHVS, CDR2 FNYEAQ. DNA for the CDR3: TGTGCCAGCAGCGGGACAGGGGGCGACCAGTTCTTC. Encoded protein: CASSGTGGDQFF.

The V and J genes are TRBV11-2 and TRBJ2-1; D might be TRBD2 (5 bases). The CDR3 covers 14 residues. V lost 4 bases to trimming and J lost 4 bases, with 11 bases between them. Germline loops: CDR1 SGHAT, CDR2 FQNNGV. CDR3 sequence reads: CASSSLGLYNEQFF. CDR3 nucleotides: TGTGCCAGCAGCTCCCTCGGACTTTACAATGAGCAGTTCTTC.

The chain carries TRBV30 and TRBJ1-2; D gene uncertain. V was clipped by 2 bases and J by 4 bases, with 11 bases between them. Per the germline V gene, CDR1 is GTSNPN and CDR2 is SVGIG (reference sequence). CDR3 length: 13 amino acids. CDR3 loop: CAWSTSHFYGYTF. The CDR3 DNA is TGTGCCTGGAGTACGTCCCATTTCTATGGCTACACCTTC.